This T cell receptor beta chain was recovered during a study of a mutant IDH1 vaccine in newly diagnosed glioma. About the study: Patients got radiotherapy, temozolomide, or both beforehand, and most got both.

As for time point: baseline, week 1 (first vaccination visit). As for treatment: pre-vaccination baseline after standard-of-care therapy. The protocol was immunoSEQ multiplex PCR, while the TCRdb copy is restricted to in-frame clones and leaves out a portion. The table shows around 16,000 clones, with about 77% occurring only once. The junction had 6 bases not matched to a gene; V was cut back by 4 bases and J by 10 bases. Germline CDR1 is ENHRY and CDR2 is SYGVKD. The length of the CDR3 is 12 residues. The sequence came from a man in his forties or fifties with glioma. The sequencing here drew on PBMCs, taken from a glioma patient treated with radiotherapy, temozolomide or both. The rearrangement links TRBV10-3 to TRBJ1-2; 7 bases are a match to TRBD1. The CDR3 protein is CAISGGGGDYTF. CDR3 coding DNA: TGTGCCATCAGTGGCGGAGGGGGCGACTACACCTTC.